The rows below give T cell receptor beta chains drawn from one sample of a study of cytomegalovirus exposure and HLA in healthy donors. The assay was immunoSEQ multiplex PCR, and TCRdb's table has in-frame clones only and misses some. Among roughly 150,000 clones listed, roughly 86% were seen once. Sequencing was performed on PBMCs. The receptors derive from a woman aged 18-29 years in good health and CMV-seropositive. Each CDR3 is given with its conserved first and last residue. Each record gives: V gene, J gene, clone size, D gene, CDR3 DNA, CDR3 protein. A D gene is named only where the DNA matches it firmly. Not all rows give a size; the values are once, few, many and, for expanded clones, a class.

>TRBV2|TRBJ1-1|once|NA
TGTGCCAGGGAGCGGGGGACATCGTCTACTGAAGCTTTCTTT
CARERGTSSTEAFF
>TRBV28|TRBJ1-5|NA|NA
TGTGCCAGCAGTCTTTTGGGGCCAGGGCAGCCCCAGCATTTT
CASSLLGPGQPQHF
>TRBV30|TRBJ1-5|NA|NA
TGTGCCTGCCCCCGGAGAGGGAGCAATCAGCCCCAGCATTTT
CACPRRGSNQPQHF
>TRBV5-1|TRBJ1-3|NA|NA
TGCGCCAGCAGCTTGGTAGGGGGTTCTGGAAACACCATATATTTT
CASSLVGGSGNTIYF
>TRBV6-5|TRBJ2-1|NA|TRBD1
TGTGCCAGCAGTTACGGGTCAGGGGGTATAGATGAGCAGTTCTTC
CASSYGSGGIDEQFF
>TRBV27|TRBJ2-4|NA|TRBD1
TGTGCCAGCAGTCCTTCTGGACAGGGGAACATTCAGTACTTC
CASSPSGQGNIQYF
>TRBV4-1|TRBJ2-1|NA|TRBD2
TGCGCCAGCAGCCAAGCACCGGGACTAGTGGTGCATGAGCAGTTCTTC
CASSQAPGLVVHEQFF
>TRBV5-1|TRBJ1-1|NA|TRBD1
TGCGCCAGCAGCTTCGAGACAGGGGCGGTCGGTGAAGCTTTCTTT
CASSFETGAVGEAFF
>TRBV6-1|TRBJ2-7|few|NA
TGTGCCAGCAGGACATTAACCACCTACGAGCAGTACTTC
CASRTLTTYEQYF
>TRBV29-1|TRBJ2-1|NA|NA
TGCAGCGTTTCCATCCGTCTTAGGCTAGCGACATCCTACAATGAGCAGTTCTTC
CSVSIRLRLATSYNEQFF
>TRBV5-1|TRBJ2-3|NA|NA
TGCGCCAGCAGCCTTACACCGGGACAAAGCACAGATACGCAGTATTTT
CASSLTPGQSTDTQYF
>TRBV2|TRBJ2-6|NA|NA
TGTGCCAGCAGTGATCTAAGGGAGGACAACGTCCTGACTTTC
CASSDLREDNVLTF
>TRBV6-4|TRBJ2-1|NA|TRBD2
TGTGCCAGCAGTGACCGGGAGGGCTCCTACAATGAGCAGTTCTTC
CASSDREGSYNEQFF
>TRBV5-4|TRBJ2-7|NA|TRBD2
TGTGCCAGCAGCCCAGGCGGACTAGCGGGAAACGAGCAGTACTTC
CASSPGGLAGNEQYF
>TRBV28|TRBJ1-1|NA|NA
TGTGCCAGCAGTTTGGCACCGATGAACACTGAAGCTTTCTTT
CASSLAPMNTEAFF
>TRBV6-1|TRBJ2-3|NA|TRBD2
TGTGCCAGCAGTGAACTAGCGGGAGCAGCAGATACGCAGTATTTT
CASSELAGAADTQYF
>TRBV7-2|TRBJ1-2|NA|TRBD1
TGTGCCAGCAGCTTAGAGGGGGCGTATGGCTACACCTTC
CASSLEGAYGYTF
>TRBV6-6|TRBJ2-5|NA|NA
TGTGCCAGCACCCCGAAACTAAGCGGGCTCCAAGAGACCCAGTACTTC
CASTPKLSGLQETQYF